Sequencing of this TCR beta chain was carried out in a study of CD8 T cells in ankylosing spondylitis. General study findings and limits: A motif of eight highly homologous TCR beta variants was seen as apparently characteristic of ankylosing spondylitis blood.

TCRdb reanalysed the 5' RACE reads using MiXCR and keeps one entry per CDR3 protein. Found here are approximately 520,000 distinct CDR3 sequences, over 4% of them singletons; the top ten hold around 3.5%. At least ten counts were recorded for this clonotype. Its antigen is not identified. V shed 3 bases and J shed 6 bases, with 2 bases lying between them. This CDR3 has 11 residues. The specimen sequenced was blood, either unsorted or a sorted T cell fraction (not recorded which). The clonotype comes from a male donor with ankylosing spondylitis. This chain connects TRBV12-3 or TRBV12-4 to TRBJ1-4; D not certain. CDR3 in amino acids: CASSFYEKLFF. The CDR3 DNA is TGTGCCAGCAGTTTCTATGAAAAACTGTTTTTT.